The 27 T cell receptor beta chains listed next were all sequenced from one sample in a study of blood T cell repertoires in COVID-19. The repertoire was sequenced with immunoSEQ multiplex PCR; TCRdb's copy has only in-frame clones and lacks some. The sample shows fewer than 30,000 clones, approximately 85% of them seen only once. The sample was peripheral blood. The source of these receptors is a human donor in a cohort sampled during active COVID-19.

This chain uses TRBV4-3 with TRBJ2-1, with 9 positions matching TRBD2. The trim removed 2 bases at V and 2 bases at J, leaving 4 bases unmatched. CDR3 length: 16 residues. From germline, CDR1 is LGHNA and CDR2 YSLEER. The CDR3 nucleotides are TGCGCCAGCAGCCAATTAGCGGGGGACGCCTACAATGAGCAGTTCTTC. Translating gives CASSQLAGDAYNEQFF.

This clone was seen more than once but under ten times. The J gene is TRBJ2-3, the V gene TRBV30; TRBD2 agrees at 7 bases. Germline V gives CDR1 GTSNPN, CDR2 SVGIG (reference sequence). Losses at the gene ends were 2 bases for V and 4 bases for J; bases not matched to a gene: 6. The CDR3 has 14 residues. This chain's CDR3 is CAWSTSGDADTQYF. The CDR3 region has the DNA TGTGCCTGGAGTACCAGCGGGGATGCAGATACGCAGTATTTT.

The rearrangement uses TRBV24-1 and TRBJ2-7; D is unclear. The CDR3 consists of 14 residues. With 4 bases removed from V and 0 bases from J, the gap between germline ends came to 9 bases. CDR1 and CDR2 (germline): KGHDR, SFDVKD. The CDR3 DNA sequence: TGTGCCACCAGTGACCAGACTTCCTCCTACGAGCAGTACTTC. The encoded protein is CATSDQTSSYEQYF.

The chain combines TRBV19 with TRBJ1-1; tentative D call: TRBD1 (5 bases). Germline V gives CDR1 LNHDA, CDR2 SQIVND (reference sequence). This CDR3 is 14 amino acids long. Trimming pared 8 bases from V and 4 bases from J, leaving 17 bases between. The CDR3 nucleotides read TGTGCCAGTTCGGACACGAGGTGGGGCACTGAAGCTTTCTTT. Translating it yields CASSDTRWGTEAFF.

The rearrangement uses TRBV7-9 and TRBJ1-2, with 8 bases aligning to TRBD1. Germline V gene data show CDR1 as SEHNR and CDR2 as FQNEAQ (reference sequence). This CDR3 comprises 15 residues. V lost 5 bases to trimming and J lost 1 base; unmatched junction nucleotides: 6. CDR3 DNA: TGTGCCAGCAGCGCCACAGGGGGATATAACTATGGCTACACCTTC. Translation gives CASSATGGYNYGYTF.

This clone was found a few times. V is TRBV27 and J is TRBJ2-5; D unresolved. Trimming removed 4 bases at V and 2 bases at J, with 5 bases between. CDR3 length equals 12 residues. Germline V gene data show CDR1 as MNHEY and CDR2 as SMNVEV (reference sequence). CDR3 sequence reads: CASSSRQETQYF. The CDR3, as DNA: TGTGCCAGCAGTTCCAGGCAAGAGACCCAGTACTTC.

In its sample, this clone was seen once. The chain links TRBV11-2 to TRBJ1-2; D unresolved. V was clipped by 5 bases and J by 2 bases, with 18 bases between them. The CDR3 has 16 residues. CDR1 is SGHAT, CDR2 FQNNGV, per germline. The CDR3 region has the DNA TGTGCCAGCAGCCCCACGTTTCCGGGAAGAAACTATGGCTACACCTTC. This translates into CASSPTFPGRNYGYTF.

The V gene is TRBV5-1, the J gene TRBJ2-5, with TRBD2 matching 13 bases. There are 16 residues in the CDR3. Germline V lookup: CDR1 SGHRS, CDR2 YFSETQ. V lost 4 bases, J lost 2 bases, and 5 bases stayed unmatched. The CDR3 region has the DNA TGCGCCAGCAGCGGCGGGACTAGCGGGGAGCAAGAGACCCAGTACTTC. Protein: CASSGGTSGEQETQYF.

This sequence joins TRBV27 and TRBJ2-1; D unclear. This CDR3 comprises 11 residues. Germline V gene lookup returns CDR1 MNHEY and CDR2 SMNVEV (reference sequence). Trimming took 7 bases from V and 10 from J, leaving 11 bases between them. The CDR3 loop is CASNSGYEQFF. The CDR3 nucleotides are TGTGCCAGCAACTCCGGGTACGAGCAGTTCTTC.

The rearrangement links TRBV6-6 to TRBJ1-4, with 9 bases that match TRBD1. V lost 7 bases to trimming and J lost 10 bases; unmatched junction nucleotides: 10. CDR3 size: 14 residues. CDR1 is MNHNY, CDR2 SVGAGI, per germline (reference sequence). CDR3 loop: CASTPGQGRGKLFF. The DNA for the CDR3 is TGTGCCAGCACCCCGGGACAGGGTCGGGGAAAACTGTTTTTT.

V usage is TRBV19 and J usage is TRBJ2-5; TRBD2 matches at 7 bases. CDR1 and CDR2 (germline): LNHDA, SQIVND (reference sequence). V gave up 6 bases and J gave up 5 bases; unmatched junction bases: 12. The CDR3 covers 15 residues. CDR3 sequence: CASRGPPGEGETQYF. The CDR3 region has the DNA TGTGCCAGTAGGGGACCCCCGGGGGAGGGGGAGACCCAGTACTTC.

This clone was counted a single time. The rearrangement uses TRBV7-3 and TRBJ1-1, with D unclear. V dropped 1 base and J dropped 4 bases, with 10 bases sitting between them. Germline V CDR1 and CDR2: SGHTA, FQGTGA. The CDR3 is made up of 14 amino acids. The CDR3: CASSLSPPSTEAFF. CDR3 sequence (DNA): TGTGCCAGCAGCTTAAGCCCCCCGAGCACTGAAGCTTTCTTT.

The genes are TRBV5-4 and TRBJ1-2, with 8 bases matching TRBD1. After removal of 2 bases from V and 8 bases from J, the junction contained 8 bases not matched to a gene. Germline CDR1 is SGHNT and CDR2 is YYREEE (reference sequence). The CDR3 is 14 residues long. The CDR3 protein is CASSLPQGAGGYTF. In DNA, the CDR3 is TGTGCCAGCAGCTTACCCCAGGGGGCGGGGGGCTACACCTTC. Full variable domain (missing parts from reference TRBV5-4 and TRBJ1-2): ETGVTQSPTHLIKTRGQQVTLRCSSQSGHNTVSWYQQALGQGPQFIFQYYREEENGRGNFPPRFSGLQFPNYSSELNVNALELDDSALYLCASSLPQGAGGYTFGSGTRLTVV.

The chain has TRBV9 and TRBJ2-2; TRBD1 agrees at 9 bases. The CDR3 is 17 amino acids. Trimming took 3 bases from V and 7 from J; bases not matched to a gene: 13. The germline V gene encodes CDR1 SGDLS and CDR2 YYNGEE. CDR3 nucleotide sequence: TGTGCCAGCAGCGGGAACCGGGACAGGGCTGTAATCGGGGAGCTGTTTTTT. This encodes CASSGNRDRAVIGELFF.

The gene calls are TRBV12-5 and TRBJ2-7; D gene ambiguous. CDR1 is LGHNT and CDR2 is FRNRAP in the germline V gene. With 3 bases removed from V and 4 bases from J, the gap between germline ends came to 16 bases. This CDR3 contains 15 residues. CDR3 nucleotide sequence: TGTGCTAGTGGTTTATCTGTCCTCTCGGGTTACGAGCAGTACTTC. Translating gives CASGLSVLSGYEQYF.

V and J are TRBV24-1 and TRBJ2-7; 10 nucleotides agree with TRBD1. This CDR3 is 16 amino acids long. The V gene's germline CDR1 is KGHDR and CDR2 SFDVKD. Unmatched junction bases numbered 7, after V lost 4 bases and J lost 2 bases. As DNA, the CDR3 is TGTGCCACCAGTGACTTCGACAGGGGGCGTCCCTACGAGCAGTACTTC. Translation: CATSDFDRGRPYEQYF.

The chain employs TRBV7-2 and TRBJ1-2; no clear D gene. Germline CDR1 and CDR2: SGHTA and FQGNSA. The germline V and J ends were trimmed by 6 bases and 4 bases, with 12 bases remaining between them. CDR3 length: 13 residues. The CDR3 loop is CASSPWGAYGYTF. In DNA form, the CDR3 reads TGTGCCAGCAGTCCTTGGGGAGCCTATGGCTACACCTTC.

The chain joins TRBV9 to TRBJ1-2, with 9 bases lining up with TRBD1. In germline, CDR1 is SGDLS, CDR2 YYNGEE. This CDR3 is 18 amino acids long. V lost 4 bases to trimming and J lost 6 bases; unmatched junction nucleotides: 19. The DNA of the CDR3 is TGTGCCAGCAGCCCTAGTCTCTCGGGACAGGGATTTTTTGATGGCTACACCTTC. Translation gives CASSPSLSGQGFFDGYTF.

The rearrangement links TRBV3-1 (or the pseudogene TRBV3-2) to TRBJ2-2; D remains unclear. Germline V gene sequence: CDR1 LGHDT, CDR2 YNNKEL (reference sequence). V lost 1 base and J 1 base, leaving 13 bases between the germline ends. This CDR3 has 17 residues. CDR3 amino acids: CASSQGVYFLNTGELFF. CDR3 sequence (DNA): TGTGCCAGCAGCCAAGGCGTCTACTTCTTGAACACCGGGGAGCTGTTTTTT.

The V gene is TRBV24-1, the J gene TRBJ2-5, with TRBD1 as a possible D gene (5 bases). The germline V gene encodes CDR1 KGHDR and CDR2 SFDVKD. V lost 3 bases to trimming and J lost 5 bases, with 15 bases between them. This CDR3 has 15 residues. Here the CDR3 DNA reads TGTGCCACCAGTGATAGTAGGGGAAGATTGGAGACCCAGTACTTC. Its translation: CATSDSRGRLETQYF.

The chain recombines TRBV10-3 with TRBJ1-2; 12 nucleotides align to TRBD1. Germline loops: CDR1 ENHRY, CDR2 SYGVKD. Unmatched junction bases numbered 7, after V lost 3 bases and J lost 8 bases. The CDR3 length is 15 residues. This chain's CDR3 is CAISDPGQGARGYTF. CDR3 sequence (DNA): TGTGCCATCAGTGACCCGGGACAGGGGGCGAGGGGCTACACCTTC.

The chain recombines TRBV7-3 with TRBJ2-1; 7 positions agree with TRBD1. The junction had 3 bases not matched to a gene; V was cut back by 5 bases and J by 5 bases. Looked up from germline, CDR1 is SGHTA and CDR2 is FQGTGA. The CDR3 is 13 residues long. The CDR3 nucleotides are TGTGCCAGCAGCGACGGGACAGACAATGAGCAGTTCTTC. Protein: CASSDGTDNEQFF.

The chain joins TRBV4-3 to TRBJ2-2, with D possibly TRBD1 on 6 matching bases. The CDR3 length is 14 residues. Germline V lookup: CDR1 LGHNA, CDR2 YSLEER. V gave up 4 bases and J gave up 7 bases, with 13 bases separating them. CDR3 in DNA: TGCGCCAGCAGCCGATACGAGGGGGTCGGGGAGCTGTTTTTT. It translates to CASSRYEGVGELFF.

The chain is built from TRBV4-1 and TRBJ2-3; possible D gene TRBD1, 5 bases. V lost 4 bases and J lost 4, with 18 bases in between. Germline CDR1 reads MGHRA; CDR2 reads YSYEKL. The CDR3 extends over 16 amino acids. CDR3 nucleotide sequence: TGCGCCAGCAGCCTCGGCCGGATGTGGGGCCCAGATACGCAGTATTTT. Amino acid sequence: CASSLGRMWGPDTQYF.

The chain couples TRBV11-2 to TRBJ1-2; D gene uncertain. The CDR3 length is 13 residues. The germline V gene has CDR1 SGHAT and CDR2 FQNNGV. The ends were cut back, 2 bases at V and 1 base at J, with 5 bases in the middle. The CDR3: CASSLTDNYGYTF. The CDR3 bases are TGTGCCAGCAGCTTAACAGATAACTATGGCTACACCTTC.

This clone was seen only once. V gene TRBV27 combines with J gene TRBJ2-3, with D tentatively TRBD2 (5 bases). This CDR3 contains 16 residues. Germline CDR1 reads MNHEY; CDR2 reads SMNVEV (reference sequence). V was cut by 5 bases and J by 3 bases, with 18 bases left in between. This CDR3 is CASSPISPRRTDTQYF. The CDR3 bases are TGTGCCAGCAGTCCAATTAGCCCCCGGAGGACAGATACGCAGTATTTT.

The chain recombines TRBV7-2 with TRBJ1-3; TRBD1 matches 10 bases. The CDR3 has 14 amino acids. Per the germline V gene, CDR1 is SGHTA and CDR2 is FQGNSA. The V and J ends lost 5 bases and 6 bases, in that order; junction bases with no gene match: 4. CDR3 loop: CASSRQGAENTIYF. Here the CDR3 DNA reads TGTGCCAGCAGCAGACAGGGGGCTGAAAACACCATATATTTT.